This is a list of T cell receptor beta chains from one sample in a study of control samples from healthy donors and cancer patients. Assay: immunoSEQ multiplex PCR; the TCRdb copy retains only in-frame clones and omits some. The sample has about 270,000 clones, over 70% seen once. The specimen sequenced was PBMCs. Source of these receptors: a woman in her fifties or sixties with lung cancer. Each CDR3 is given with its conserved first and last residue. The D gene is left open where the match is weak.

j_gene | d_gene | v_gene | CDR3aa
TRBJ1-1 | NA | TRBV2 | CASSESRNTEAFF
TRBJ2-3 | NA | TRBV3-1/TRBV3-2 | CASSSRGTDTQYF
TRBJ2-1 | TRBD1 | TRBV6-5 | CASSKQGAHEQFF
TRBJ1-2 | NA | TRBV4-1 | CASSPQSRTDGYGYTF
TRBJ1-2 | TRBD1 | TRBV27 | CASSLYPGQDYGYTF
TRBJ1-2 | TRBD1 | TRBV6-5 | CASSYSGTENYGYTF
TRBJ2-1 | TRBD1 | TRBV27 | CASSFQGERYNEQFF
TRBJ1-5 | NA | TRBV6-6 | CASSRWVVQGEINQPQHF
TRBJ2-3 | NA | TRBV20-1 | CSASSTDTQYF
TRBJ2-5 | TRBD2 | TRBV18 | CASSPTSGSKETQYF
TRBJ1-5 | TRBD1 | TRBV19 | CASSISRTGNQPQHF
TRBJ2-7 | TRBD1 | TRBV19 | CASSRPGQSSYEQYF
TRBJ2-2 | NA | TRBV29-1 | CSVEGGRGELFF
TRBJ1-2 | TRBD1 | TRBV19 | CASSDRGYGYTF
TRBJ2-7 | TRBD2 | TRBV12-3/TRBV12-4 | CASSLMSGGEQYF
TRBJ1-1 | TRBD1 | TRBV7-3 | CASSSQGQGAKAFF
TRBJ1-3 | NA | TRBV9 | CASSVDGISGNTIYF
TRBJ1-5 | NA | TRBV21-1 | CASSKGGQKGGPQHF
TRBJ1-5 | TRBD1 | TRBV18 | CASSQTGGSYSNQPQHF
TRBJ1-1 | NA | TRBV30 | CAWSKSAEAFF
TRBJ1-1 | NA | TRBV14 | CASSQARGSAEAFF
TRBJ1-3 | NA | TRBV19 | CASSGTAGRNTIYF
TRBJ1-5 | NA | TRBV6-1 | CASSERQPSYSNQPQHF
TRBJ1-6 | TRBD1 | TRBV2 | CASGDSSYNSPLHF
TRBJ2-5 | TRBD1 | TRBV10-3 | CAISAGQGQETQYF
TRBJ1-2 | NA | TRBV27 | CASSPMGGAFRGYTF
TRBJ2-3 | TRBD1 | TRBV11-3 | CASSLGDRGASDTQYF
TRBJ2-3 | TRBD2 | TRBV6-5 | CASSSSGSPDTQYF
TRBJ1-6 | TRBD1 | TRBV6-6 | CASSFEQGANSPLHF
TRBJ2-1 | TRBD2 | TRBV6-5 | CASSWTSGGYNEQFF
TRBJ2-1 | TRBD1 | TRBV7-2 | CASSFYRDRSNEQFF
TRBJ2-1 | NA | TRBV28 | CASSSTGFSQQFF
TRBJ2-2 | TRBD2 | TRBV2 | CASGREGDTGELFF
TRBJ2-7 | TRBD1 | TRBV6-5 | CASSYSTGTGAYEQYF
TRBJ2-1 | NA | TRBV6-5 | CASSAGGGPYNEQFF
TRBJ1-3 | NA | TRBV11-2 | CASINQGGLSGNTIYF
TRBJ1-1 | NA | TRBV3-1/TRBV3-2 | CATVGGTEAFF
TRBJ2-6 | NA | TRBV9 | CASRAGISGANVLTF
TRBJ1-5 | NA | TRBV2 | CASRSSGSYSNQPQHF
TRBJ2-2 | NA | TRBV5-4 | CASSWGQNTGELFF
TRBJ2-2 | NA | TRBV11-2 | CASSPLGTGELFF
TRBJ1-5 | NA | TRBV28 | CASSPPGTMKSNQPQHF
TRBJ1-1 | NA | TRBV20-1 | CSARQNTEAFF
TRBJ2-7 | NA | TRBV18 | CASSPEGLEQYF
TRBJ2-1 | TRBD2 | TRBV14 | CASSRPGTSGSERKFF
TRBJ1-1 | TRBD1 | TRBV3-1/TRBV3-2 | CASSPRDRSPEAFF
TRBJ1-1 | NA | TRBV10-3 | CAIKESVNTEAFF
TRBJ2-1 | NA | TRBV29-1 | CSSPGISGYNEQFF
TRBJ2-3 | NA | TRBV5-4 | CASSSQLSNTDTQYF
TRBJ1-1 | NA | TRBV2 | CASRGYLEAFF
TRBJ2-3 | NA | TRBV25-1 | CASRRSSTDTQYF